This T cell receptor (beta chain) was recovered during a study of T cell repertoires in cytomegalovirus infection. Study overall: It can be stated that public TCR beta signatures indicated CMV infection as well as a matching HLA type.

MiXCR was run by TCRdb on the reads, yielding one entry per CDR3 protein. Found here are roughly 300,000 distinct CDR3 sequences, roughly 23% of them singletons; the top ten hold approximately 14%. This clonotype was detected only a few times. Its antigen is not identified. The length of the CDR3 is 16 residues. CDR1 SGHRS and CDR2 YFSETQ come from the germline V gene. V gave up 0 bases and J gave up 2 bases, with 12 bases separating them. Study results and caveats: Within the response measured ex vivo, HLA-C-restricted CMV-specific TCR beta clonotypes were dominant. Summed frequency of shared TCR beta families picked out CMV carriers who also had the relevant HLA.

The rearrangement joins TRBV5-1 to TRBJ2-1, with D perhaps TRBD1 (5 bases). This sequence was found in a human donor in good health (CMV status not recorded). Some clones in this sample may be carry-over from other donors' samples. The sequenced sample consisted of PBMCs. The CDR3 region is CASSLDQLGAYNEQFF. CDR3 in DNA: TGCGCCAGCAGCTTGGACCAGTTAGGGGCCTACAATGAGCAGTTCTTC.